This T cell receptor (beta chain) emerged from a study of T-cell memory formation after mild COVID-19. TCRdb re-called the 5' RACE reads through MiXCR, storing one row per CDR3 protein. The table records roughly 130,000 distinct CDR3 sequences, more than 15% of them present only once. The sequenced sample consisted of PBMCs or a T cell subset sorted from them (not recorded which). This TCR derives from a man younger than 35 who had mild COVID-19 (a few samples of this study predate the infection). Cell type and time point are not known.

The DNA for the CDR3 is TGCGCCAGCAGCCAAGGCCCTTCGGGACAGGCTAACAATGAGCAGTTCTTC. Amino acid sequence: CASSQGPSGQANNEQFF. The chain recombines TRBV4-1 with TRBJ2-1; 8 nucleotides agree with TRBD1. V lost 1 base to trimming and J lost 5 bases; unmatched junction nucleotides: 10. CDR3 size: 17 residues. CDR1 and CDR2 from the germline V gene are MGHRA and YSYEKL.